Shown below are 31 T cell receptor beta chains from a single sample sequenced in a study of human T cells and chemical hapten exposure listed by TCRdb under 2021. Library creation used RACE. The listed sequencing device is NextSeq 500. TCRdb trimmed public reads at Q25 via fastp, called clones via MiXCR and kept in-frame beta chains. Entries are consolidated by CDR3 protein sequence, retaining the most common genes and DNA. This sample lists 300,000 to 400,000 distinct CDR3 sequences; around 5.5% were detected once. Of the sample, just over 2.5% falls within the top ten clones. The time point label on this specimen signifies: pre-sensitization, week 0. The sample's treatment or condition label, decoded: therapeutic diphenylcyclopropenone sensitization with weekly scalp DPC. The material was whole blood, obtained in connection with sensitization to the hapten diphenylcyclopropenone (DPC). These receptors were obtained from a woman aged 45-65 years with alopecia areata. Some clones in this sample may be carry-over from other donors' samples.

CDR3 nucleotides: TGTGCCAGCAGTTACGGGCCCATCGTTCCTGAAGCTTTCTTT. Amino acids: CASSYGPIVPEAFF. The genes are TRBV6-2 or TRBV6-3 and TRBJ1-1; D gene ambiguous. The V end lost 2 bases, the J end lost 6 bases, and 13 bases lay between the germline ends. CDR1 MNHEY and CDR2 SVGEGT come from the germline V gene. This CDR3 contains 14 residues.

A few counts support this clonotype. The V and J genes are TRBV20-1 and TRBJ2-7; no clear D. V was cut by 4 bases and J by 4 bases, with 11 bases left in between. This CDR3 is 12 amino acids long. CDR1 and CDR2 from the germline V gene are DFQATT and SNEGSKA (reference sequence). The CDR3 spells CSAKWARYEQYF. In nucleotides, the CDR3 is TGCAGTGCTAAATGGGCCAGATACGAGCAGTACTTC.

This clonotype was observed a few times. The rearrangement links TRBV20-1 to TRBJ2-7; 7 nucleotides line up with TRBD2. V dropped 1 base and J dropped 5; count of bases not matched to a gene: 5. This CDR3 is 13 amino acids long. Germline V gene data show CDR1 as DFQATT and CDR2 as SNEGSKA (reference sequence). Written as DNA, the CDR3 is TGCAGTGCTAGAGGGGCGGGAGAAAACGAGCAGTACTTC. Translating it yields CSARGAGENEQYF.

The chain combines TRBV20-1 with TRBJ2-7, with D perhaps given as TRBD1 or TRBD2 (6 bases each). The CDR3 is made up of 13 amino acids. V dropped 5 bases and J dropped 5 bases, with 16 bases sitting between them. Germline values: CDR1 DFQATT, CDR2 SNEGSKA (reference sequence). CDR3 loop: CSAPSRRGDEQYF. CDR3 DNA: TGCAGTGCTCCCTCTCGAAGGGGGGACGAGCAGTACTTC.

This clonotype was seen repeatedly, ten times or more. V gene TRBV29-1 combines with J gene TRBJ1-1; a possible D gene is TRBD1 (5 bases). The V and J ends lost 5 bases and 1 base respectively, with 11 bases between them. Germline V gives CDR1 SQVTM, CDR2 ANQGSEA. The CDR3 runs 13 residues. The CDR3 sequence is CSVFRVTNTEAFF. CDR3 nucleotides: TGCAGCGTTTTCAGGGTTACGAACACTGAAGCTTTCTTT.

This clonotype was counted a few times. The chain is built from TRBV7-9 and TRBJ2-5; D not certain. V lost 7 bases, J lost 4 bases, and 16 bases lay in between. CDR3 length: 14 amino acids. Per germline, CDR1 SEHNR and CDR2 FQNEAQ (reference sequence). The CDR3 is CASTVLGSAETQYF. The CDR3 DNA sequence: TGTGCCAGCACAGTCCTGGGGTCAGCAGAGACCCAGTACTTC.

The rearrangement uses TRBV27 and TRBJ1-2; TRBD1 matches 10 bases. V shed 2 bases and J 4 bases; nucleotides not matched to a gene: 4. Germline-derived CDR1 and CDR2 are MNHEY and SMNVEV (reference sequence). The CDR3 has 15 amino acids. CDR3 in DNA: TGTGCCAGCAGTTTAAAGACAGGGGGCGGCTATGGCTACACCTTC. It codes for CASSLKTGGGYGYTF.

At least ten counts were recorded for this clonotype. The chain combines TRBV28 with TRBJ2-3; 9 bases fit TRBD2. The V gene end was trimmed by 6 bases and the J gene end by 6 bases; junction bases not matched to a gene: 10. The V gene's germline CDR1 is MDHEN and CDR2 SYDVKM. The CDR3 runs 15 residues. For the CDR3, the DNA is TGTGCCAGCAGCCCTAGCGGGGTCGGTCCGGATACGCAGTATTTT. This sequence encodes CASSPSGVGPDTQYF.

This clonotype was observed many times. The chain employs TRBV4-1 and TRBJ2-5; D gene ambiguous. Germline-derived CDR1 and CDR2 are MGHRA and YSYEKL. The V and J ends lost 0 bases and 1 base respectively, with 12 bases between them. The CDR3 runs 16 residues. CDR3 in amino acids: CASSQDPHGVQETQYF. In DNA form, the CDR3 reads TGCGCCAGCAGCCAAGATCCCCATGGCGTCCAAGAGACCCAGTACTTC.

Many counts were recorded for this clonotype. The junction and the germline gene differ at one end; a read error may be behind it. The rearrangement joins TRBV5-1 to TRBJ2-7, with 8 bases matching TRBD2. The germline V gene has CDR1 SGHRS and CDR2 YFSETQ. This CDR3 contains 11 residues. CDR3: CASSLAGEQYF. The CDR3 DNA sequence: TGTGCCAGCAGCTTAGCGGGGGAGCAGTACTTC. Combining the CDR3 with reference TRBV5-1 and TRBJ2-7 gives the whole variable domain KAGVTQTPRYLIKTRGQQVTLSCSPISGHRSVSWYQQTPGQGLQFLFEYFSETQRNKGNFPGRFSGRQFSNSRSEMNVSTLELGDSALYLCASSLAGEQYFGPGTRLTVT.

This clonotype was detected only a few times. The V call is TRBV12-3 or TRBV12-4, the J call TRBJ1-4, with D tentatively TRBD1 (5 bases). There are 14 residues in the CDR3. V dropped 2 bases and J dropped 7 bases, with 11 bases sitting between them. The CDR3 loop is CASSLSTVREKLFF. Written as DNA, the CDR3 is TGTGCCAGCAGTTTATCGACAGTTCGTGAAAAACTGTTTTTT.

J is TRBJ2-5 and V is TRBV18; D gene unclear. Germline V gives CDR1 KGHSH, CDR2 LQKENI. V was pared by 0 bases and J by 5 bases, with 13 bases between. The length of the CDR3 is 15 residues. CDR3 nucleotide sequence: TGTGCCAGCTCACCACCGCTTGGCAGCAAGGAGACCCAGTACTTC. Translated: CASSPPLGSKETQYF. The full variable domain, with the rest looked up from reference TRBV18 and TRBJ2-5, is NAGVMQNPRHLVRRRGQEARLRCSPMKGHSHVYWYRQLPEEGLKFMVYLQKENIIDESGMPKERFSAEFPKEGPSILRIQQVVRGDSAAYFCASSPPLGSKETQYFGPGTRLLVL.

This clonotype was seen ten or more times. The chain employs TRBV7-9 and TRBJ2-5; TRBD2 matches at 12 bases. The CDR3 has 16 residues. J was trimmed by 5 bases and V by 4 bases; bases with no gene match: 8. CDR1 is SEHNR and CDR2 is FQNEAQ in the germline V gene (reference sequence). The CDR3 sequence is CASSSLAGGPIETQYF. The DNA of the CDR3 is TGTGCCAGCAGCTCTCTAGCGGGAGGGCCGATCGAGACCCAGTACTTC.

The chain recombines TRBV12-3 or TRBV12-4 with TRBJ1-3; D remains ambiguous. Trimming removed 6 bases from V and 1 base from J, with 10 bases in between. The CDR3 runs 14 residues. CDR3 residues: CASSPNRSGNTIYF. The CDR3 DNA is TGTGCCAGCAGCCCCAATAGATCTGGAAACACCATATATTTT.

A few counts support this clonotype. The chain recombines TRBV5-4 with TRBJ1-2; D unclear. This CDR3 has 14 residues. Trimming removed 3 bases at V and 3 bases at J, with 12 bases between. Germline lookup yields CDR1 SGHNT and CDR2 YYREEE (reference sequence). The CDR3 DNA reads TGTGCCAGCAGCTCTGGAGGCGGGGACTATGGCTACACCTTC. The encoded protein is CASSSGGGDYGYTF.

This clonotype showed up many times. This chain joins TRBV4-3 and TRBJ2-5; TRBD1 agrees at 8 bases. The junction had 13 bases not matched to a gene; V was cut back by 4 bases and J by 6 bases. Germline CDR1 is LGHNA and CDR2 is YSLEER. CDR3 length: 16 residues. The chain's CDR3 is CASSPDRGREAKTQYF. DNA for the CDR3: TGCGCCAGCAGCCCCGACAGGGGAAGGGAAGCCAAGACCCAGTACTTC.

The J gene is TRBJ1-1, the V gene TRBV27, with D possibly being TRBD1 (5 bases). Trimming left V 1 base short and J 4 bases short, with 10 bases between. Germline lookup yields CDR1 MNHEY and CDR2 SMNVEV (reference sequence). This CDR3 is built from 14 residues. The CDR3 loop reads CASSLLAGVTEAFF. The CDR3 nucleotides are TGTGCCAGCAGTTTATTGGCGGGGGTCACTGAAGCTTTCTTT.

This clonotype has a count of ten or more. The chain has TRBV4-1 and TRBJ2-1; TRBD2 is a possible D gene (7 bases). The CDR3 sequence is 15 residues long. The germline V gene has CDR1 MGHRA and CDR2 YSYEKL. Trimming removed 2 bases at V and 4 bases at J, with 12 bases between. CDR3 region: CASSQKGGDYNEQFF. The CDR3 nucleotides are TGCGCCAGCAGCCAAAAAGGGGGGGATTACAATGAGCAGTTCTTC.

This clonotype was recorded at least ten times. The gene calls are TRBV6-5 and TRBJ1-2; TRBD1 aligns across 8 bases. From germline, CDR1 is MNHEY and CDR2 SVGAGI. The trim removed 9 bases at V and 5 bases at J, leaving 8 bases unmatched. The CDR3 contains 13 residues. The CDR3 sequence: CASCRTGSYGYTF. The CDR3 coding sequence is TGTGCCAGTTGTAGGACAGGGTCGTATGGCTACACCTTC.

This clonotype was counted a few times. The chain employs TRBV4-1 and TRBJ2-1, with 8 bases fitting TRBD2. The V gene end was trimmed by 1 base and the J gene end by 7 bases; junction bases not matched to a gene: 12. From germline, CDR1 is MGHRA and CDR2 YSYEKL. CDR3 length equals 17 residues. Here the CDR3 DNA reads TGCGCCAGCAGCCAAGGAGTGGCGGGAGGTACTGGTAATGAGCAGTTCTTC. Its protein is CASSQGVAGGTGNEQFF.

In this sample, this clonotype turned up many times. The chain joins TRBV5-1 to TRBJ2-4; D not certain. Germline V gene lookup returns CDR1 SGHRS and CDR2 YFSETQ. CDR3 length: 11 residues. V was clipped by 4 bases and J by 6 bases, with 5 bases between them. The CDR3 coding sequence is TGCGCCAGCAGCCCCGGAAACATTCAGTACTTC. This translates into CASSPGNIQYF. Full variable domain (missing parts from reference TRBV5-1 and TRBJ2-4): KAGVTQTPRYLIKTRGQQVTLSCSPISGHRSVSWYQQTPGQGLQFLFEYFSETQRNKGNFPGRFSGRQFSNSRSEMNVSTLELGDSALYLCASSPGNIQYFGAGTRLSVL.

This clonotype was detected a few times. The rearrangement links TRBV18 to TRBJ2-5, with TRBD2 identical over 10 bases. The germline V gene has CDR1 KGHSH and CDR2 LQKENI. After removal of 3 bases from V and 4 bases from J, the junction contained 5 bases not matched to a gene. The CDR3 is 15 amino acids. The CDR3 DNA reads TGTGCCAGCTCACCGGTAGCGGGAGGAGGAGAGACCCAGTACTTC. Protein product: CASSPVAGGGETQYF. Variable domain in full (rest from reference TRBV18 and TRBJ2-5): NAGVMQNPRHLVRRRGQEARLRCSPMKGHSHVYWYRQLPEEGLKFMVYLQKENIIDESGMPKERFSAEFPKEGPSILRIQQVVRGDSAAYFCASSPVAGGGETQYFGPGTRLLVL.

This clonotype has at least ten counts. The chain combines TRBV6-2 or TRBV6-3 with TRBJ1-5; no firm D call. The length of the CDR3 is 12 residues. The germline CDR1 and CDR2 sequences are MNHEY and SVGEGT. V lost 6 bases to trimming and J lost 3 bases, with 6 bases between them. CDR3: CASSRTNQPQHF. The CDR3 DNA reads TGTGCCAGCAGCAGGACCAATCAGCCCCAGCATTTT.

This clonotype was counted only a few times. This rearrangement joins TRBV9 to TRBJ2-5; TRBD2 is a possible D gene (5 bases). From germline, CDR1 is SGDLS and CDR2 YYNGEE. The CDR3 extends over 17 amino acids. V was shortened by 1 base and J by 3 bases, with 19 bases between the two germline ends. CDR3 nucleotide sequence: TGTGCCAGCAGCGTACCGCCGGAGGTTAATGCAGAAGAGACCCAGTACTTC. It yields the protein CASSVPPEVNAEETQYF.

At least ten counts were recorded for this clonotype. This chain connects TRBV24-1 to TRBJ2-1; D is uncertain. In germline, CDR1 is KGHDR, CDR2 SFDVKD. Trimming stripped 1 base from V and 5 bases from J, with 5 bases between. The CDR3 extends over 13 amino acids. The CDR3, as DNA: TGTGCCACCAGTGATTTCCCAAACAATGAGCAGTTCTTC. Translating gives CATSDFPNNEQFF.

Many counts were recorded for this clonotype. The chain carries TRBV28 and TRBJ2-3; 10 nucleotides agree with TRBD2. V lost 5 bases to trimming and J lost 0 bases; unmatched junction nucleotides: 17. CDR3 length: 20 amino acids. Germline V gene lookup returns CDR1 MDHEN and CDR2 SYDVKM. The CDR3 here is CASSTGISGRDSQSTDTQYF. DNA for the CDR3: TGTGCCAGCAGTACCGGTATCAGCGGGAGGGATTCCCAAAGCACAGATACGCAGTATTTT.

This clonotype has just a few counts. The chain recombines TRBV28 with TRBJ2-4, with TRBD2 matching over 11 bases. The V gene end was trimmed by 7 bases and the J gene end by 8 bases; junction bases not matched to a gene: 16. Looked up from germline, CDR1 is MDHEN and CDR2 is SYDVKM. CDR3 length equals 17 residues. The CDR3 nucleotides are TGTGCCAGCATTCCTAGGGGCACTAGCGGGAGAGGGGACATTCAGTACTTC. This gives the protein CASIPRGTSGRGDIQYF.

The V gene is TRBV6-5, the J gene TRBJ1-3; D remains unclear. Germline V CDR1 and CDR2: MNHEY, SVGAGI. CDR3 length equals 16 residues. The germline V and J ends were trimmed by 1 base and 0 bases, with 10 bases remaining between them. The CDR3 sequence is CASSYYSRSSGNTIYF. DNA of the CDR3: TGTGCCAGCAGTTACTACAGCCGTAGCTCTGGAAACACCATATATTTT.

As concerns this clonotype: This could be a read error, since a much larger clone is one nucleotide away. The V gene is TRBV27, the J gene TRBJ2-2; the D is unclear. In germline, CDR1 is MNHEY, CDR2 SMNVEV (reference sequence). The CDR3 runs to 12 residues. Trimming took 1 base from V and 7 from J, leaving 4 bases between them. In nucleotides, the CDR3 is TGTGCCAGCAGTTTATGGGGCGGGGAGCTGTTTTTT. Its protein product is CASSLWGGELFF.

The CDR3 bases are TGTGCCAGCAGTGAATTAGGCAGCTCTGGGATGGAAAAACTGTTTTTT. Translated, it gives CASSELGSSGMEKLFF. The rearrangement uses TRBV6-1 and TRBJ1-4; no reliable D call. The germline V and J ends were trimmed by 2 bases and 8 bases, with 18 bases remaining between them. From germline, CDR1 is MNHNS and CDR2 SASEGT. The CDR3 covers 16 residues.

This clonotype showed up many times. CDR3 protein: CASSLVNTLPHTDTQYF. DNA of the CDR3: TGTGCCAGCAGCTTAGTGAACACCCTCCCGCACACAGATACGCAGTATTTT. The gene calls are TRBV7-9 and TRBJ2-3; D is undetermined. Trimming left V 1 base short and J 2 bases short, with 16 bases between. Germline V gene lookup returns CDR1 SEHNR and CDR2 FQNEAQ (reference sequence). The CDR3 has 17 amino acids. Drawing the rest from reference TRBV7-9 and TRBJ2-3, the complete variable domain is DTGVSQNPRHKITKRGQNVTFRCDPISEHNRLYWYRQTLGQGPEFLTYFQNEAQLEKSRLLSDRFSAERPKGSFSTLEIQRTEQGDSAMYLCASSLVNTLPHTDTQYFGPGTRLTVL.